These 3 T cell receptor beta chains originate from one sample sequenced in a study of T-cell memory formation after mild COVID-19. TCRdb called the 5' RACE reads again in MiXCR, with one record for every CDR3 protein. The top ten hold roughly 3.4% of the sample, which has over 150,000 distinct CDR3 sequences, 10% to 15% seen once. The sequenced sample consisted of PBMCs or a T cell subset sorted from them (not recorded which). The origin of the receptors is a man between 18 and 29 years old who had mild COVID-19 (a few samples of this study predate the infection). Cell type and time point are not known.

The rearrangement uses TRBV2 and TRBJ2-1; 8 bases are a match to TRBD2. Looked up from germline, CDR1 is SNHLY and CDR2 is FYNNEI. This CDR3 contains 14 residues. Trimming cost V 6 bases and J 6 bases; bases outside gene matches: 7. The CDR3 spells CASRKIAGLNEQFF. DNA for the CDR3: TGTGCCAGCAGGAAAATAGCGGGACTCAATGAGCAGTTCTTC.

The chain employs TRBV12-3 or TRBV12-4 and TRBJ2-5; TRBD1 matches at 8 bases. The junction had 16 bases not matched to a gene; V was cut back by 6 bases and J by 7 bases. This CDR3 spans 16 amino acids. The CDR3 sequence: CASSRKGTGRGGTQYF. The CDR3 DNA is TGTGCCAGCAGCCGCAAAGGGACAGGCCGAGGGGGGACCCAGTACTTC.

The rearrangement joins TRBV18 to TRBJ1-2; 8 nucleotides align to TRBD1. This CDR3 has 14 residues. The V gene end was trimmed by 4 bases and the J gene end by 4 bases; junction bases not matched to a gene: 5. Germline lookup yields CDR1 KGHSH and CDR2 LQKENI. CDR3 DNA: TGTGCCAGCTCACAAGACAGGGGAACCTATGGCTACACCTTC. Translation gives CASSQDRGTYGYTF.